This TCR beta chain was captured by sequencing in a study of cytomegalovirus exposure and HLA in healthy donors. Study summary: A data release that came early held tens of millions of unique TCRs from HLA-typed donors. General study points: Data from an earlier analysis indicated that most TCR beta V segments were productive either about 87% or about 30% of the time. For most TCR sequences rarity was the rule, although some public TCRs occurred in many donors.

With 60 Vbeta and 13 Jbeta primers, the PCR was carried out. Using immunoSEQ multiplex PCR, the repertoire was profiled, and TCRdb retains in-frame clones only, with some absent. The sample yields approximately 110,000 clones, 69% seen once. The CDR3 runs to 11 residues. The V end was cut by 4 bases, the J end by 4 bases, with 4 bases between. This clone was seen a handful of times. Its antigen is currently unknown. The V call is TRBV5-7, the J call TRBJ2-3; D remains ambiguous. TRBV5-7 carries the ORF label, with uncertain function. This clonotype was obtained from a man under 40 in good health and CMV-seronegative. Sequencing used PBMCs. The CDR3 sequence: CASSRSDTQYF. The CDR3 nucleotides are TGTGCCAGCAGCCGGTCAGATACGCAGTATTTT.